This T cell receptor (beta chain) was recorded in a study of blood T cells in healthy people across ages. Study-wide results and caveats: Researchers deemed the diversity estimates from one million T cells underestimates. Not knowing donor CMV status may have confounded expanded clonotype changes.

Then a second PCR, running roughly 7 to 11 cycles, was carried out with a sample-barcoded 5' primer and a J-beta primer mix. A single record per CDR3 protein comes from TCRdb applying MiXCR to the 5' RACE reads. The data contain hundreds of thousands of distinct CDR3 sequences, around 50% of them seen just once; the ten biggest clones take up 20% to 25%. For this clonotype: What it binds is unknown.

The sequence came from an elderly man in good health. What was sequenced was blood.

The CDR3 spells CASSLDRISYEQYF. The CDR3 DNA reads as TGTGCCAGCTCACTCGACCGAATCTCCTACGAGCAGTACTTC. This chain joins TRBV18 and TRBJ2-7; no reliable D call. V was shortened by 4 bases and J by 0 bases, with 10 bases between the two germline ends. CDR1 and CDR2 from the germline V gene are KGHSH and LQKENI. The CDR3 is made up of 14 amino acids.